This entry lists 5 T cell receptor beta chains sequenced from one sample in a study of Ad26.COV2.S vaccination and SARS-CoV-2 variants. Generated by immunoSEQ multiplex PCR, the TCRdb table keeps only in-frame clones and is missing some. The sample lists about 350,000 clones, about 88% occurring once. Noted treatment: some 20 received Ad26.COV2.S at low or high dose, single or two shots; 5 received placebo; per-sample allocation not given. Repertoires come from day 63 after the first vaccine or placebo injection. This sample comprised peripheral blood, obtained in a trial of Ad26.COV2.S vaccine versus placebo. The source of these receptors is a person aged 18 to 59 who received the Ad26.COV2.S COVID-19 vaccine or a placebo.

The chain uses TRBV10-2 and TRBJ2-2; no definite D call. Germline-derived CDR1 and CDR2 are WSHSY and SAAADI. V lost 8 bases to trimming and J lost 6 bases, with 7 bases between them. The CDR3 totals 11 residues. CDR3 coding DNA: TGCGCCAGCCTCCCCCCCGGGGAGCTGTTTTTT. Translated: CASLPPGELFF.

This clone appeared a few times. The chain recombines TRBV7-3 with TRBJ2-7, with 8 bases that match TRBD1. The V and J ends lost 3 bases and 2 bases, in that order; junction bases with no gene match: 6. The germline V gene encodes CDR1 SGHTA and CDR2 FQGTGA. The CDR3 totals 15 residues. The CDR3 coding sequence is TGTGCCAGCAGCTTTTCAGGGGGCGGGCCCTACGAGCAGTACTTC. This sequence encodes CASSFSGGGPYEQYF.

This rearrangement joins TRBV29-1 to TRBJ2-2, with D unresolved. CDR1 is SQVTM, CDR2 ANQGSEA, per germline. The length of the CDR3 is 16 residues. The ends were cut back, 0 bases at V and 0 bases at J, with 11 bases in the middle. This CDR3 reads CSVEDPVSANTGELFF. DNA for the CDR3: TGCAGCGTTGAAGACCCGGTGTCAGCGAACACCGGGGAGCTGTTTTTT.

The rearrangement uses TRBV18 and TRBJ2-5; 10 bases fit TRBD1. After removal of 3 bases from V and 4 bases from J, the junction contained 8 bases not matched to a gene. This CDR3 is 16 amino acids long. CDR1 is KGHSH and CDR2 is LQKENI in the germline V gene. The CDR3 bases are TGTGCCAGCTCACCTACGGGACAGGGGTTGCGAGAGACCCAGTACTTC. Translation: CASSPTGQGLRETQYF.

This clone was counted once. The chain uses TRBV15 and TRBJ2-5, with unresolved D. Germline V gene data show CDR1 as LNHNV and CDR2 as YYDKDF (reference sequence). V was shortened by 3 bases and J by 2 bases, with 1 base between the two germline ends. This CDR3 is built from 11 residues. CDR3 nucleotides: TGTGCCACCAGCAGTCAAGAGACCCAGTACTTC. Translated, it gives CATSSQETQYF.